This T cell receptor beta chain originates from a study of shared clonotypes between healthy human individuals (dated by TCRdb to the early 2020s). The study in broad terms: The cohort comprised a couple of women and a few men aged 18 to 49 years. Libraries were prepared and TCR repertoires were sequenced by different laboratories using diverse techniques, in order to increase sequencing depth and limit assay-specific biases. To estimate repertoire size and how much clonotype sharing occurs between individuals, the study deeply sequenced the blood TCR repertoires of roughly 5 healthy adults. Per donor, three plates each were used for CD4 naive and CD4 memory, two for CD8 naive, and one for CD8 memory. Each donor's leukapheresis produced roughly between roughly 0.85 and 9 billion PBMCs.

TCR CDR3 regions were amplified from genomic DNA by multiplex PCR using the deep immunoSEQ assay. Genomic DNA extracted from each cell subset was distributed evenly over all wells of several immunoSEQ 96-well plates, and each plate served as one replicate. For sorted subsets, around 200 ng genomic DNA, equal to 30,000 to 35,000 T cell genomes, was loaded into each replicate PCR. The purified libraries were quantified using a Qubit 3.0 fluorometer, sized with a Bioanalyzer 2100, and then quantified again using the KAPA Library Quantification kit. Each immunoSEQ 96-well plate was sequenced on its own single-read 150-cycle Illumina NextSeq 550 flow cell. The study's own analysis went as follows. Because only junctional sequences without quality scores were contained in the immunoSEQ output, filtering matching that applied to full-length reads could not be performed. Sequences were annotated with PyIR, a Python wrapper for IgBLAST v1.9, using IMGT germline references to assign V/J genes and CDR3. Any read was removed if the V/J assignment was weak (E-value above 1e-6), the CDR3 was missing, or the read contained stop codons, out-of-frame junctions, or ambiguous translated residues. V3J clonotypes were defined as sequences sharing an identical inferred V gene, J gene, and CDR3 amino acid sequence. The percentage overlap between two repertoires was calculated by dividing the number of shared unique clonotypes by the size of the smaller repertoire. Richness of each repertoire was evaluated using RTK rarefaction, the Chao1 estimator, and Recon v2.1 estimates of unobserved clonotypes. Generation probabilities for all TCRbeta clonotypes obtained by the gDNA method from four donors were computed using OLGA. The table was pulled from immuneACCESS by TCRdb, which kept in-frame rearrangements only. Such tables lose some clones; where checked, under half of the loss comes from unresolved V genes, and the rest has no known cause. V and J calls and clone size are given by that table; D and trimming were obtained from the DNA. The table for this sample lists some 2,000,000 clones; 85% to 95% of them were counted only once. About 0.13% of the sample is taken by the ten largest.

V has 2 bases trimmed and J has 0 bases trimmed; junction bases matching no gene number 1. The germline V gene specifies SGHDT as CDR1 and YYEEEE as CDR2. Inclusive of the bounding cysteine and phenylalanine, the CDR3 is 15 residues long. The read is trimmed to its CDR3 DNA, 45 bases read in frame from base 1. What the work shows at the level of the full study, not this receptor alone: Estimated clonotype richness was generally larger for naive than for memory subsets. Based on pairwise subsampling, the degree of clonotype sharing among donors was expected to be affected by sequencing depth. Higher generation probabilities were observed for clonotypes shared by all four sorted-subset donors than for non-shared clonotypes. Sampling was limited to blood, and TCR repertoires in tissue likely differ from TCR repertoires in blood. Incomplete sequencing was indicated by rarefaction of sorted-subset datasets, despite the large sequencing depth. Roughly 5% of naive CD4, 3.5% of naive CD8, 2.3% of memory CD4, and about 0.4% of memory CD8 clonotypes were shared across several donors. Because the study included only a small number of donors, the genetic and exposure-history diversity represented was limited.

A remark on this clone: This clone's antigen is unknown. Nothing much larger sits one base from this clone, and base qualities are not available.

The donors were healthy, HIV-negative adults who had no recently reported acute infections or vaccinations. Every donor was a Caucasian adult residing in Nashville, Tennessee, USA. CD4+ T cells were enriched by magnetic negative selection, after which naive cells were positively selected on CD45RA and the negative fraction was taken as the memory subset. Blood was obtained by leukapheresis, after which PBMCs were separated by Ficoll-Histopaque density gradient centrifugation and cryopreserved in liquid nitrogen vapor phase. Analytical flow cytometry was used to check the purity and quantity of each magnetically sorted T cell population. Each sorted fraction had its genomic DNA isolated and then quantified by UV absorbance on a Nanodrop 2000c.

The origin of this receptor is a man aged 18 to 30 in good health. The chain was built from TRBV5-6 and TRBJ1-3, and 8 bases in between align with TRBD1. The sequenced material came from naive CD4+ T cells sorted from blood. The cell subset or site label, as the study defines it: CD45RA+ positively selected. The nucleotide sequence is given as TGTGCCAGCAGCTTCGGGACAGGCTCTGGAAACACCATATATTTT. It encodes CASSFGTGSGNTIYF.